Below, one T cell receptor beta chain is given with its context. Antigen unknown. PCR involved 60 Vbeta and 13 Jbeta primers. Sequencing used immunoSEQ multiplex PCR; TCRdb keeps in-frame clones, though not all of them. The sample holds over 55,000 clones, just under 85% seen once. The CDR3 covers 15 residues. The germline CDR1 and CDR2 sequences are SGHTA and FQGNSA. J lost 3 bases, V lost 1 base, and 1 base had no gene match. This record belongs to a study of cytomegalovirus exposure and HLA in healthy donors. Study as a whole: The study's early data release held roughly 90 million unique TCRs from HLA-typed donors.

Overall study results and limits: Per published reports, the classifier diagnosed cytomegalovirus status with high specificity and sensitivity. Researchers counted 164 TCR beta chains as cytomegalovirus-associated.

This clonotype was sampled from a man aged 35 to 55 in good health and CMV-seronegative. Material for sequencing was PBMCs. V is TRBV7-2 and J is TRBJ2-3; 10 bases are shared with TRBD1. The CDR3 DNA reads TGTGCCAGCAGCTTAGAGGGACAGGGGACAGATACGCAGTATTTT. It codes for CASSLEGQGTDTQYF.